Each of the 20 T cell receptor beta chains below was sequenced from the same sample in a study of OX40 agonist ivuxolimab in advanced cancers. Here immunoSEQ multiplex PCR was the method, and the copy in TCRdb shows in-frame clones only, minus some. Of approximately 100,000 clones in the sample, about nine tenths are singletons; the top ten hold under 0.4%. The specimen comprised CD4+ or CD8+ T cells sorted from blood, sampled in a trial of the OX40 agonist ivuxolimab. The receptors stem from an adult with an advanced solid tumor such as melanoma, head and neck, liver or kidney cancer.

The chain joins TRBV4-1 to TRBJ2-3; D is ambiguous. CDR1 and CDR2 from the germline V gene are MGHRA and YSYEKL. The CDR3 contains 14 residues. Trimming took 0 bases from V and 8 from J, leaving 12 bases between them. The CDR3 DNA is TGCGCCAGCAGCCAAGATCCCCTAGGTGGTACGCAGTATTTT. It encodes CASSQDPLGGTQYF.

The chain employs TRBV28 and TRBJ1-2, with TRBD1 matching over 7 bases. CDR1 and CDR2 (germline): MDHEN, SYDVKM. The trim removed 6 bases at V and 4 bases at J, leaving 8 bases unmatched. The CDR3 has 14 amino acids. The CDR3 nucleotides are TGTGCCAGCAGCAACAGGGGTCAAGCCTATGGCTACACCTTC. This encodes CASSNRGQAYGYTF.

This chain connects TRBV18 to TRBJ2-1; no clear D. This CDR3 is built from 15 residues. Trimming cost V 0 bases and J 9 bases, with 15 bases left between them. Germline-derived CDR1 and CDR2 are KGHSH and LQKENI. CDR3 protein: CASSPPTRTGTEQFF. The CDR3, as DNA: TGTGCCAGCTCACCACCGACTCGGACCGGAACTGAGCAGTTCTTC.

The chain couples TRBV4-1 to TRBJ1-1; unclear D gene. Germline V gene data show CDR1 as MGHRA and CDR2 as YSYEKL. The CDR3 runs to 15 residues. V lost 4 bases and J 1 base, leaving 13 bases between the germline ends. The CDR3 nucleotides read TGCGCCAGCAGCCCTGGACCGAGCCAGAACACTGAAGCTTTCTTT. It specifies CASSPGPSQNTEAFF.

The rearrangement joins TRBV10-3 to TRBJ2-1; tentative D call: TRBD2 (5 bases). The CDR3 totals 15 residues. CDR1 and CDR2 from the germline V gene are ENHRY and SYGVKD. V was shortened by 3 bases and J by 2 bases, with 11 bases between the two germline ends. The CDR3 region is CAISDWERTYNEQFF. CDR3 bases: TGTGCCATCAGTGACTGGGAGAGGACCTACAATGAGCAGTTCTTC.

The V call is TRBV5-1, the J call TRBJ2-1, with D perhaps TRBD1 or TRBD2 (5 bases each). This CDR3 comprises 16 residues. Trimming took off 3 bases at V and 8 bases at J, with 21 bases between the two ends. Germline assignment: CDR1 SGHRS and CDR2 YFSETQ. The DNA for the CDR3 is TGCGCCAGCAGCTGGGGACCTATCCTCAACGCGGATGAGCAGTTCTTC. As protein: CASSWGPILNADEQFF.

V usage is TRBV5-4 and J usage is TRBJ2-3, with 12 bases matching TRBD2. Per the germline V gene, CDR1 is SGHNT and CDR2 is YYREEE (reference sequence). V shed 5 bases and J 4 bases; nucleotides not matched to a gene: 11. The CDR3 runs to 17 residues. The chain's CDR3 is CASSRGLAGGQADTQYF. The CDR3 DNA is TGTGCCAGCAGTCGGGGGCTAGCGGGAGGGCAAGCAGATACGCAGTATTTT.

This clone was recorded only once. The chain uses TRBV4-1 and TRBJ2-5; TRBD2 matches 9 bases. J gave up 5 bases and V 1 base, and 8 bases lay outside the gene matches. CDR1 and CDR2 (germline): MGHRA, YSYEKL. CDR3 length: 16 amino acids. The CDR3 DNA reads as TGCGCCAGCAGCCAAGGTTTTAAGCGGGGGGAGGAGACCCAGTACTTC. This gives the protein CASSQGFKRGEETQYF.

Here the CDR3 reads CASRRPGQPQHF. The CDR3 DNA sequence: TGTGCCAGCAGACGACCAGGACAGCCCCAGCATTTT. The V call is TRBV6-5, the J call TRBJ1-5; D unclear. The length of the CDR3 is 12 residues. Germline lookup yields CDR1 MNHEY and CDR2 SVGAGI. Trimming pared 6 bases from V and 7 bases from J, leaving 10 bases between.

The V call is TRBV28, the J call TRBJ2-3; D unresolved. The CDR3 is 15 amino acids. Trimming shortened V by 2 bases and J by 0 bases, and 9 bases separated the two germline ends. Germline lookup yields CDR1 MDHEN and CDR2 SYDVKM. CDR3 sequence (DNA): TGTGCCAGCAGTTTAGTTAGCCTCAGCACAGATACGCAGTATTTT. Amino acids: CASSLVSLSTDTQYF.

This clone was seen just once. The chain recombines TRBV2 with TRBJ2-6; TRBD2 is a possible D gene (6 bases). V lost 4 bases, J lost 0 bases, and 16 bases lay in between. CDR1 is SNHLY and CDR2 is FYNNEI in the germline V gene. The CDR3 sequence is 18 residues long. CDR3 DNA: TGTGCCAGCAGTGGGAGGGCAGGGTCCAGCTCTGGGGCCAACGTCCTGACTTTC. This gives the protein CASSGRAGSSSGANVLTF.

DNA for the CDR3: TGCAGCGTTGGCGGTACAGGGAATGAGCAGTTCTTC. Amino acids: CSVGGTGNEQFF. This chain uses TRBV29-1 with TRBJ2-1; perhaps TRBD1 as D (6 bases). V was trimmed by 4 bases and J by 7 bases, leaving 11 bases between them. The length of the CDR3 is 12 residues. Germline-derived CDR1 and CDR2 are SQVTM and ANQGSEA.

This clone was found a few times. The CDR3 coding sequence is TGTGCCTGGAACATAAACAATCAGCCCCAGCATTTT. It specifies CAWNINNQPQHF. The chain links TRBV30 to TRBJ1-5; no clear D gene. Germline V gene data show CDR1 as GTSNPN and CDR2 as SVGIG (reference sequence). There are 12 residues in the CDR3. Trimming stripped 4 bases from V and 3 bases from J, with 7 bases between. Together with reference TRBV30 and TRBJ1-5, the CDR3 gives the full variable domain: SQTIHQWPATLVQPVGSPLSLECTVEGTSNPNLYWYRQAAGRGLQLLFYSVGIGQISSEVPQNLSASRPQDRQFILSSKKLLLSDSGFYLCAWNINNQPQHFGDGTRLSIL.

This chain connects TRBV25-1 to TRBJ2-1, with 9 bases identical to TRBD2. Germline lookup yields CDR1 MGHDK and CDR2 SYGVNS. CDR3 length equals 17 residues. J lost 0 bases, V lost 8 bases, and 11 bases had no gene match. In DNA, the CDR3 is TGTGCCAGCGCTAGCGGGAATCGTGCCTCCTCCTACAATGAGCAGTTCTTC. Its protein product is CASASGNRASSYNEQFF.

The gene calls are TRBV27 and TRBJ1-2, with D uncertain. V lost 2 bases to trimming and J lost 5 bases, with 6 bases between them. Germline V gives CDR1 MNHEY, CDR2 SMNVEV (reference sequence). The CDR3 extends over 12 amino acids. The CDR3 region has the DNA TGTGCCAGCAGTTTAAAAGGTTATGGCTACACCTTC. Its translation is CASSLKGYGYTF.

The chain has TRBV11-2 and TRBJ2-2; TRBD2 agrees at 9 bases. V dropped 5 bases and J dropped 7; count of bases not matched to a gene: 8. This CDR3 contains 15 residues. In germline, CDR1 is SGHAT, CDR2 FQNNGV. DNA of the CDR3: TGTGCCAGCAGCCCGGGTTGGCGGGAGGGCGGGGAGCTGTTTTTT. Protein product: CASSPGWREGGELFF.

The rearrangement uses TRBV7-2 and TRBJ2-7, with TRBD2 identical over 10 bases. Germline CDR1 and CDR2: SGHTA and FQGNSA. This CDR3 region has 13 residues. V shed 5 bases and J 4 bases; nucleotides not matched to a gene: 2. The CDR3: CASSRTSGYEQYF. The CDR3 DNA sequence: TGTGCCAGCAGCCGGACTAGCGGTTACGAGCAGTACTTC.

This clone was recorded once. V is TRBV5-1 and J is TRBJ2-4; D unresolved. CDR3 length: 17 residues. The V end lost 4 bases, the J end lost 0 bases, and 17 bases lay between the germline ends. CDR1 and CDR2 (germline): SGHRS, YFSETQ. In DNA form, the CDR3 reads TGCGCCAGCAGCATTGGAGATTACGGATTAGCCAAAAACATTCAGTACTTC. It codes for CASSIGDYGLAKNIQYF.

The V gene is TRBV27, the J gene TRBJ2-3; D gene ambiguous. Between the trimmed V and J ends, which lost 3 bases and 5 bases, there was a span of 9 bases. The CDR3 is 13 residues long. The germline gives CDR1 MNHEY, CDR2 SMNVEV (reference sequence). The CDR3: CASSFYVGDTQYF. The CDR3 bases are TGTGCCAGCAGTTTTTATGTCGGAGATACGCAGTATTTT.

This chain links TRBV18 with TRBJ1-1, with 7 bases identical to TRBD1. Trimming at V came to 6 bases and at J to 1 base, leaving 8 bases not matched to a gene. CDR1 is KGHSH, CDR2 LQKENI, per germline. The CDR3 consists of 15 residues. CDR3 residues: CASSTGTVRNTEAFF. The CDR3 region has the DNA TGTGCCAGCTCCACCGGGACAGTAAGGAACACTGAAGCTTTCTTT.